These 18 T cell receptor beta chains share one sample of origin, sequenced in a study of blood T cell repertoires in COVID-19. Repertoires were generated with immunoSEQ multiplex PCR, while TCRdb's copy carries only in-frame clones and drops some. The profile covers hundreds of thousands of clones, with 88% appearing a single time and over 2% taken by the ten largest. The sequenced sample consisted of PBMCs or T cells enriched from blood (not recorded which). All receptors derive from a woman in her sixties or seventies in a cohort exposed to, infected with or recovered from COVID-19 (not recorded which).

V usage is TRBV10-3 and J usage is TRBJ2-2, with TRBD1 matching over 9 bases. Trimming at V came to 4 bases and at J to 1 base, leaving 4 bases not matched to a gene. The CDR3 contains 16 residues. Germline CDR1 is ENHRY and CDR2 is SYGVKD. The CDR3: CAISGDRDWNTGELFF. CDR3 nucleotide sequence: TGTGCCATCAGTGGGGACAGGGATTGGAACACCGGGGAGCTGTTTTTT.

The DNA of the CDR3 is TGTGCCAGCAGTGACCCCACAGGTGGAGATACGCAGTATTTT. Its translation: CASSDPTGGDTQYF. The chain carries TRBV6-4 and TRBJ2-3; D might be TRBD1 (5 bases). This CDR3 has 14 amino acids. Germline CDR1 and CDR2: MRHNA and SNTAGT. V was trimmed by 2 bases and J by 5 bases, leaving 11 bases between them.

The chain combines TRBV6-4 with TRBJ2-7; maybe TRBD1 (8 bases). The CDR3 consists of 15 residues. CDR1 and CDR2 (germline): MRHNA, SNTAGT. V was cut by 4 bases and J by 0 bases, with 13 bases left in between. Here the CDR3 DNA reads TGTGCCAGCAGTGTACAGGGGGGGAGCTCCTACGAGCAGTACTTC. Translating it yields CASSVQGGSSYEQYF.

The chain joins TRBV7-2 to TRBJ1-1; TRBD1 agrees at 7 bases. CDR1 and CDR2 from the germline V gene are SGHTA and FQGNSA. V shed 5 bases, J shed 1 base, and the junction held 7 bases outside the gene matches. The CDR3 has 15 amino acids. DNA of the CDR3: TGTGCCAGCAGCATTACCGGGACAGAGAACACTGAAGCTTTCTTT. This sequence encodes CASSITGTENTEAFF.

The CDR3 sequence: CASSLSAGGENTEAFF. Here the CDR3 DNA reads TGCGCCAGCAGCTTGTCCGCGGGGGGCGAGAACACTGAAGCTTTCTTT. The chain joins TRBV5-1 to TRBJ1-1; D might be TRBD1 (6 bases). This CDR3 is built from 16 residues. Trimming removed 1 base at V and 1 base at J, with 14 bases between. The germline gives CDR1 SGHRS, CDR2 YFSETQ.

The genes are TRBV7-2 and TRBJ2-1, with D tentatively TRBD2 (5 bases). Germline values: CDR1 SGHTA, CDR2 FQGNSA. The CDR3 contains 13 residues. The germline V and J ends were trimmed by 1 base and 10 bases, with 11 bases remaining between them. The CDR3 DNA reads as TGTGCCAGCAGCTTAGAGCGGTACGGAGAGCAGTTCTTC. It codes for CASSLERYGEQFF.

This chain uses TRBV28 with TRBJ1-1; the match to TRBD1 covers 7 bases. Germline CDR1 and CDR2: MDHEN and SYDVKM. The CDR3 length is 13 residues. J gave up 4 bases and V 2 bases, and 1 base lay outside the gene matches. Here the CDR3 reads CASSLPGGTEAFF. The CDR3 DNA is TGTGCCAGCAGTTTACCAGGGGGCACTGAAGCTTTCTTT.

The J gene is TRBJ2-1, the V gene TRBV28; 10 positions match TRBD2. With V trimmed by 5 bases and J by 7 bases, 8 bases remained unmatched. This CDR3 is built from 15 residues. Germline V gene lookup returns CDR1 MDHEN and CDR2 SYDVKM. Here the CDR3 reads CASSPSGRAQNEQFF. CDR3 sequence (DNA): TGTGCCAGCAGTCCAAGCGGGAGGGCCCAGAATGAGCAGTTCTTC. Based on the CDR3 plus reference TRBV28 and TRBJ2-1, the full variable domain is DVKVTQSSRYLVKRTGEKVFLECVQDMDHENMFWYRQDPGLGLRLIYFSYDVKMKEKGDIPEGYSVSREKKERFSLILESASTNQTSMYLCASSPSGRAQNEQFFGPGTRLTVL.

The CDR3: CASSLGLAGGPNYNEQFF. In nucleotides, the CDR3 is TGTGCCAGCAGCTTAGGGCTAGCGGGAGGGCCTAATTACAATGAGCAGTTCTTC. The gene calls are TRBV7-8 and TRBJ2-1; 12 bases line up with TRBD2. There are 18 residues in the CDR3. With V trimmed by 1 base and J by 4 bases, 8 bases remained unmatched. From germline, CDR1 is SGHVS and CDR2 FQNEAQ.

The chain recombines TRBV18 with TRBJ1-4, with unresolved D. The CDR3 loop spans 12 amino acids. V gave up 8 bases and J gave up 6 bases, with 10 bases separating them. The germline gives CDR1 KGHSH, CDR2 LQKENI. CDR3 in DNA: TGTGCCAGCAACCCCGGGGATGAAAAACTGTTTTTT. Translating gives CASNPGDEKLFF. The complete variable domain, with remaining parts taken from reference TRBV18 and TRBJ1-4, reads NAGVMQNPRHLVRRRGQEARLRCSPMKGHSHVYWYRQLPEEGLKFMVYLQKENIIDESGMPKERFSAEFPKEGPSILRIQQVVRGDSAAYFCASNPGDEKLFFGSGTQLSVL.

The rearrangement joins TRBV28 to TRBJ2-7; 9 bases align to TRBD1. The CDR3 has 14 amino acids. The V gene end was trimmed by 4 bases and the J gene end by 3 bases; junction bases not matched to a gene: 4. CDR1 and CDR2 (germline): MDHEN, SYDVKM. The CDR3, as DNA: TGTGCCAGCAGTTCGGGGACAGGGCACTACGAGCAGTACTTC. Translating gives CASSSGTGHYEQYF.

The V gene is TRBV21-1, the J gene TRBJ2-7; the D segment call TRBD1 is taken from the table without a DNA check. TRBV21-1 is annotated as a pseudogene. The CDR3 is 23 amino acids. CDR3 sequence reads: CASSKGGTEPTACAADNTYEQYF. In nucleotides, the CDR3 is TGTGCCAGCAGCAAAGGCGGGACAGAGCCGACCGCGTGCGCAGCGGACAATACCTACGAGCAGTACTTC.

The DNA of the CDR3 is TGTGCCAGCAGCTTGACTAAAGGGGGCGCCGGCTATGGCTACACCTTC. This codes for CASSLTKGGAGYGYTF. The V and J genes are TRBV5-6 and TRBJ1-2; 7 nucleotides line up with TRBD1. The germline V gene has CDR1 SGHDT and CDR2 YYEEEE. The V and J ends lost 1 base and 4 bases, in that order; junction bases with no gene match: 10. The CDR3 is 16 amino acids.

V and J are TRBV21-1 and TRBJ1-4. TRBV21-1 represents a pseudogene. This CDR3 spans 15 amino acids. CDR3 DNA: TGTGCCAGCAGCGGGCGGGCCTCAACTAATGAAAAACTGTTTTTT. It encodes CASSGRASTNEKLFF.

DNA of the CDR3: TGTGCCAGTAGTAGGGCAAGCTATGGCTACACCTTC. Its translation: CASSRASYGYTF. The chain combines TRBV19 with TRBJ1-2; D not resolved. Looked up from germline, CDR1 is LNHDA and CDR2 is SQIVND (reference sequence). The V end was cut by 4 bases, the J end by 4 bases, with 7 bases between. The length of the CDR3 is 12 residues. Variable domain in full (rest from reference TRBV19 and TRBJ1-2): DGGITQSPKYLFRKEGQNVTLSCEQNLNHDAMYWYRQDPGQGLRLIYYSQIVNDFQKGDIAEGYSVSREKKESFPLTVTSAQKNPTAFYLCASSRASYGYTFGSGTRLTVV.

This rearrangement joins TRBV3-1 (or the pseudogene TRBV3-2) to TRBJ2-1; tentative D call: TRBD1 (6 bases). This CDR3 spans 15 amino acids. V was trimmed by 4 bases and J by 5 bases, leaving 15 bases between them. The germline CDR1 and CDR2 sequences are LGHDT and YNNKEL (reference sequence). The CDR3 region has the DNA TGTGCCAGCAGCCTCCGGGACATCCTTAACAATGAGCAGTTCTTC. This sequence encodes CASSLRDILNNEQFF.

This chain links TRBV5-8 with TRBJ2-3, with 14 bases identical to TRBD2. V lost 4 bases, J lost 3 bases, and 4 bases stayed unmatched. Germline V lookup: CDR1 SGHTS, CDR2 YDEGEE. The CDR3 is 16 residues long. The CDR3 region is CASSRGTSGRTDTQYF. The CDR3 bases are TGTGCCAGCAGCCGAGGGACTAGCGGGAGAACAGATACGCAGTATTTT.

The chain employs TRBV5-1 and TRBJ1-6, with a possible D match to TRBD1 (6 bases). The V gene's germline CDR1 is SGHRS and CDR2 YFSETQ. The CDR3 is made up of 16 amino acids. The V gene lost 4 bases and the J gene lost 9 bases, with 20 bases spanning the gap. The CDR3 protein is CASSPRWQGRGSPLHF. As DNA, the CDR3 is TGCGCCAGCAGCCCCCGGTGGCAGGGGAGAGGTTCACCCCTCCACTTT.